These T cell receptor beta chains were read from a single sample in a study of blood T cell repertoires in COVID-19. Assay used: immunoSEQ multiplex PCR; TCRdb lists only in-frame clones, some missing. The data contain around 230,000 clones, 81% of them seen just once; the ten biggest clones take up about 9%. Material: PBMCs or T cells enriched from blood (not recorded which). These receptors were obtained from a man aged 35 to 55 who had recovered from COVID-19. CDR3s include the opening cysteine and the closing phenylalanine or tryptophan. A D gene is named only where the DNA matches it firmly. Only part of the rows carry a size: once, few, many, or a class if the clone is expanded.

clone size: once; J gene: TRBJ2-2; V gene: TRBV5-1; D gene: TRBD1; CDR3 protein: CASRPRIGGYDTGELFF; CDR3 DNA: TGCGCCAGCAGACCCAGAATAGGGGGCTATGACACCGGGGAGCTGTTTTTT
clone size: .; J gene: TRBJ1-5; V gene: TRBV15; D gene: .; CDR3 protein: CATSRGGGGAYSNQPQHF; CDR3 DNA: TGTGCCACCAGCAGAGGCGGTGGCGGAGCCTATAGCAATCAGCCCCAGCATTTT
clone size: .; J gene: TRBJ2-1; V gene: TRBV5-1; D gene: TRBD2; CDR3 protein: CASSSGILTSGRNEQFF; CDR3 DNA: TGCGCCAGCAGCTCAGGTATCCTAACTAGCGGGAGAAATGAGCAGTTCTTC
clone size: .; J gene: TRBJ2-7; V gene: TRBV9; D gene: TRBD2; CDR3 protein: CASSPRTSGGGEQYF; CDR3 DNA: TGTGCCAGCAGCCCTCGGACTAGCGGGGGGGGAGAGCAGTACTTC
clone size: .; J gene: TRBJ2-6; V gene: TRBV29-1; D gene: .; CDR3 protein: CSVEGGTNVLTF; CDR3 DNA: TGCAGCGTTGAGGGAGGTACCAACGTCCTGACTTTC
clone size: .; J gene: TRBJ2-6; V gene: TRBV5-1; D gene: .; CDR3 protein: CASSLEGPISGANVLTF; CDR3 DNA: TGCGCCAGCAGCTTGGAGGGGCCTATCTCTGGGGCCAACGTCCTGACTTTC
clone size: .; J gene: TRBJ2-7; V gene: TRBV12-3/TRBV12-4; D gene: TRBD1; CDR3 protein: CASSRQGPYEQYF; CDR3 DNA: TGTGCCAGCAGCCGACAGGGACCCTACGAGCAGTACTTC
clone size: .; J gene: TRBJ2-5; V gene: TRBV7-2; D gene: TRBD2; CDR3 protein: CASSLAGRASGRSIGSWETQYF; CDR3 DNA: TGTGCCAGCAGCTTAGCAGGCCGGGCTAGCGGGAGGAGTATTGGTAGTTGGGAGACCCAGTACTTC
clone size: .; J gene: TRBJ1-5; V gene: TRBV6-5; D gene: TRBD1; CDR3 protein: CASRTGTGNQPQHF; CDR3 DNA: TGTGCCAGCAGAACCGGGACAGGGAATCAGCCCCAGCATTTT
clone size: .; J gene: TRBJ2-7; V gene: TRBV24-1; D gene: .; CDR3 protein: CATSDPFNYEEQYF; CDR3 DNA: TGTGCCACCAGTGACCCTTTTAATTATGAGGAGCAGTACTTC
clone size: .; J gene: TRBJ1-3; V gene: TRBV6-5; D gene: .; CDR3 protein: CASGPAGWNTIYF; CDR3 DNA: TGTGCCAGCGGCCCGGCGGGGTGGAACACCATATATTTT
clone size: .; J gene: TRBJ2-7; V gene: TRBV18; D gene: TRBD1; CDR3 protein: CASSPGQALGEQYF; CDR3 DNA: TGTGCCAGCTCACCGGGACAGGCCCTCGGGGAGCAGTACTTC
clone size: .; J gene: TRBJ1-2; V gene: TRBV19; D gene: .; CDR3 protein: CASLAQGPGGYTF; CDR3 DNA: TGTGCCAGTCTGGCACAGGGTCCCGGAGGCTACACCTTC
clone size: .; J gene: TRBJ2-2; V gene: TRBV2; D gene: .; CDR3 protein: CATEQGNSAGELFF; CDR3 DNA: TGTGCCACCGAACAGGGTAACTCGGCCGGGGAGCTGTTTTTT
clone size: .; J gene: TRBJ1-1; V gene: TRBV19; D gene: .; CDR3 protein: CASSDAFTGNTEAFF; CDR3 DNA: TGTGCCAGTAGTGACGCCTTCACAGGGAACACTGAAGCTTTCTTT
clone size: .; J gene: TRBJ1-2; V gene: TRBV4-1; D gene: .; CDR3 protein: CASSQVRDSNYGYTF; CDR3 DNA: TGCGCCAGCAGCCAGGTCCGCGACAGTAACTATGGCTACACCTTC
clone size: few; J gene: TRBJ2-7; V gene: TRBV12-3/TRBV12-4; D gene: .; CDR3 protein: CASSGTQPYEQYF; CDR3 DNA: TGTGCCAGCAGTGGGACACAGCCCTACGAGCAGTACTTC
clone size: .; J gene: TRBJ1-2; V gene: TRBV5-5; D gene: .; CDR3 protein: CASSLALDAGDGYTF; CDR3 DNA: TGTGCCAGCAGCTTGGCCTTAGATGCAGGGGACGGCTACACCTTC
clone size: .; J gene: TRBJ1-1; V gene: TRBV10-3; D gene: TRBD1; CDR3 protein: CAIGPTGANTEAFF; CDR3 DNA: TGTGCCATCGGTCCGACAGGGGCGAACACTGAAGCTTTCTTT
clone size: .; J gene: TRBJ1-1; V gene: TRBV4-1; D gene: TRBD1; CDR3 protein: CASSPYRGEGTEAFF; CDR3 DNA: TGCGCCAGCAGCCCCTACAGGGGAGAGGGCACTGAAGCTTTCTTT
clone size: .; J gene: TRBJ2-1; V gene: TRBV6-1; D gene: TRBD2; CDR3 protein: CASSETAGEYNEQFF; CDR3 DNA: TGTGCCAGCAGTGAAACGGCGGGGGAATACAATGAGCAGTTCTTC
clone size: .; J gene: TRBJ2-1; V gene: TRBV4-1; D gene: .; CDR3 protein: CASSQDIMSYNEQFF; CDR3 DNA: TGCGCCAGCAGCCAAGATATTATGTCCTACAATGAGCAGTTCTTC
clone size: .; J gene: TRBJ1-5; V gene: TRBV2; D gene: TRBD1; CDR3 protein: CASRPTGGQPQHF; CDR3 DNA: TGTGCCAGCAGGCCGACAGGGGGCCAGCCCCAGCATTTT
clone size: .; J gene: TRBJ1-3; V gene: TRBV3-1/TRBV3-2; D gene: .; CDR3 protein: CASSQVGLSGNTIYF; CDR3 DNA: TGTGCCAGCAGCCAAGTAGGACTCTCTGGAAACACCATATATTTT
clone size: .; J gene: TRBJ2-3; V gene: TRBV5-8; D gene: TRBD2; CDR3 protein: CASSLGLAGGSTDTQYF; CDR3 DNA: TGTGCCAGCAGCCTCGGACTAGCGGGGGGGAGCACAGATACGCAGTATTTT
clone size: .; J gene: TRBJ1-2; V gene: TRBV19; D gene: TRBD1; CDR3 protein: CASSTKTGSLYGYTF; CDR3 DNA: TGTGCCAGTAGTACCAAGACAGGGAGTCTCTATGGCTACACCTTC
clone size: .; J gene: TRBJ1-2; V gene: TRBV30; D gene: .; CDR3 protein: CAWSVHSAYGYTF; CDR3 DNA: TGTGCCTGGAGTGTGCACAGTGCCTATGGCTACACCTTC
clone size: .; J gene: TRBJ2-1; V gene: TRBV5-1; D gene: .; CDR3 protein: CASSLAAGSSSYNEQFF; CDR3 DNA: TGCGCCAGCAGCTTGGCGGCCGGGTCTAGCTCCTACAATGAGCAGTTCTTC
clone size: .; J gene: TRBJ1-5; V gene: TRBV3-1/TRBV3-2; D gene: TRBD1; CDR3 protein: CASSPGGGNQPQHF; CDR3 DNA: TGTGCCAGCAGCCCAGGGGGTGGCAATCAGCCCCAGCATTTT
clone size: .; J gene: TRBJ2-3; V gene: TRBV6-5; D gene: TRBD2; CDR3 protein: CASIAGGARTDTQYF; CDR3 DNA: TGTGCCAGCATTGCGGGGGGGGCCCGCACAGATACGCAGTATTTT
clone size: once; J gene: TRBJ1-1; V gene: TRBV20-1; D gene: .; CDR3 protein: CSASKRGGNTEAFF; CDR3 DNA: TGCAGTGCTAGTAAGCGGGGGGGGAACACTGAAGCTTTCTTT
clone size: .; J gene: TRBJ1-1; V gene: TRBV15; D gene: .; CDR3 protein: CATSRGGVGAFF; CDR3 DNA: TGTGCCACCAGCAGAGGGGGAGTGGGAGCTTTCTTT
clone size: .; J gene: TRBJ1-5; V gene: TRBV19; D gene: TRBD1; CDR3 protein: CASSETGGANQPQHF; CDR3 DNA: TGTGCCAGTAGTGAGACAGGGGGGGCAAATCAGCCCCAGCATTTT
clone size: .; J gene: TRBJ2-3; V gene: TRBV2; D gene: TRBD2; CDR3 protein: CASSLGRGTRTDTQYF; CDR3 DNA: TGTGCCAGCAGTCTAGGGCGGGGGACCCGCACAGATACGCAGTATTTT
clone size: .; J gene: TRBJ2-1; V gene: TRBV4-2; D gene: TRBD2; CDR3 protein: CASSPLSGGLPYNEQFF; CDR3 DNA: TGTGCCAGCAGCCCACTCTCGGGGGGGCTTCCCTACAATGAGCAGTTCTTC
clone size: .; J gene: TRBJ1-3; V gene: TRBV7-9; D gene: .; CDR3 protein: CASSSLGRVESGNTIYF; CDR3 DNA: TGTGCCAGCAGCTCCCTCGGCAGGGTTGAGTCTGGAAACACCATATATTTT
clone size: .; J gene: TRBJ2-2; V gene: TRBV11-2; D gene: .; CDR3 protein: CASSFTTSSAGELFF; CDR3 DNA: TGTGCCAGCAGCTTCACCACTAGCTCTGCCGGGGAGCTGTTTTTT
clone size: .; J gene: TRBJ2-7; V gene: TRBV5-6; D gene: .; CDR3 protein: CASSLTPLTSYEQYF; CDR3 DNA: TGTGCCAGCAGCTTGACCCCTTTAACTAGCTACGAGCAGTACTTC
clone size: few; J gene: TRBJ2-2; V gene: TRBV12-5; D gene: TRBD1; CDR3 protein: CASGSIQGADTGELFF; CDR3 DNA: TGTGCTAGTGGTTCCATCCAGGGGGCGGACACCGGGGAGCTGTTTTTT
clone size: .; J gene: TRBJ1-1; V gene: TRBV4-1; D gene: .; CDR3 protein: CASSLNQYTEAFF; CDR3 DNA: TGCGCCAGCAGCCTAAATCAGTACACTGAAGCTTTCTTT
clone size: .; J gene: TRBJ1-2; V gene: TRBV30; D gene: TRBD1; CDR3 protein: CARRKGTGGYGYTF; CDR3 DNA: TGTGCCCGAAGAAAGGGGACAGGGGGCTATGGCTACACCTTC
clone size: .; J gene: TRBJ2-1; V gene: TRBV11-3; D gene: TRBD1; CDR3 protein: CASSLATGTGGTNEQFF; CDR3 DNA: TGTGCCAGCAGCTTAGCCACCGGGACAGGGGGTACCAATGAGCAGTTCTTC
clone size: few; J gene: TRBJ1-1; V gene: TRBV6-2/TRBV6-3; D gene: .; CDR3 protein: CASSYVQGRGKTEAFF; CDR3 DNA: TGTGCCAGCAGTTACGTCCAGGGGAGGGGCAAGACTGAAGCTTTCTTT
clone size: .; J gene: TRBJ1-1; V gene: TRBV7-9; D gene: .; CDR3 protein: CASSLWGEVNTEAFF; CDR3 DNA: TGTGCCAGCAGCTTATGGGGGGAGGTAAACACTGAAGCTTTCTTT
clone size: few; J gene: TRBJ1-2; V gene: TRBV4-1; D gene: TRBD1; CDR3 protein: CASSIGQGFKYGYTF; CDR3 DNA: TGCGCCAGCAGCATTGGACAGGGATTTAAGTATGGCTACACCTTC
clone size: .; J gene: TRBJ2-5; V gene: TRBV5-5; D gene: TRBD2; CDR3 protein: CASSFGGSGVGETQYF; CDR3 DNA: TGTGCCAGCAGCTTTGGCGGGAGTGGGGTGGGGGAGACCCAGTACTTC